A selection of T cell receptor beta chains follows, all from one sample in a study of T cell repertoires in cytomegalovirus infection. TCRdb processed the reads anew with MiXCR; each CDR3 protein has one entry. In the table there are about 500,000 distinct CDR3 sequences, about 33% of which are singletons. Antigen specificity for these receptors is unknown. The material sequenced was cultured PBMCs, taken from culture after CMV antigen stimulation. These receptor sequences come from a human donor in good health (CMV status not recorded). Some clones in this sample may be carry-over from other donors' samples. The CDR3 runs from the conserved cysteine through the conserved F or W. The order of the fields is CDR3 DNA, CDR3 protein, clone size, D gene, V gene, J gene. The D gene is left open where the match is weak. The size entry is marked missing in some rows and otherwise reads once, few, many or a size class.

cdr3_nt: TGTGCCAGCAGACACGCCATGAACACTGAAGCTTTCTTT
cdr3_aa: CASRHAMNTEAFF
clone_size: NA
d_call: NA
v_call: TRBV28
j_call: TRBJ1-1

cdr3_nt: TGTGCCAGCAGCTTGGTTCGTAGCGGGAACTCCTACGAGCAGTACTTC
cdr3_aa: CASSLVRSGNSYEQYF
clone_size: few
d_call: TRBD2
v_call: TRBV5-6
j_call: TRBJ2-7

cdr3_nt: TGTGCCAGCAGCTATCACCGACAGGTTGGGGACTACGAGCAGTACTTC
cdr3_aa: CASSYHRQVGDYEQYF
clone_size: NA
d_call: NA
v_call: TRBV2
j_call: TRBJ2-7

cdr3_nt: TGTGCCAGCAGCTTAGCTCCGGGTGGTACGCAGTATTTT
cdr3_aa: CASSLAPGGTQYF
clone_size: many
d_call: NA
v_call: TRBV11-2
j_call: TRBJ2-3

cdr3_nt: TGTGCCATCAGAGGGGCGTCAAATGAAAAACTGTTTTTT
cdr3_aa: CAIRGASNEKLFF
clone_size: many
d_call: NA
v_call: TRBV10-3
j_call: TRBJ1-4

cdr3_nt: TGTGCCAGCAGCTTAGTCCCGGACGCCACTACCACAGATACGCAGTATTTT
cdr3_aa: CASSLVPDATTTDTQYF
clone_size: NA
d_call: NA
v_call: TRBV7-6
j_call: TRBJ2-3

cdr3_nt: TGTGCCAGCAGTCCCCGGGACAGGACCAACACTGAAGCTTTCTTT
cdr3_aa: CASSPRDRTNTEAFF
clone_size: NA
d_call: TRBD1
v_call: TRBV12-3/TRBV12-4
j_call: TRBJ1-1

cdr3_nt: TGTGCCAGCAGTTGGTCGGGCTTGGGTGAAAAACTGTTTTTT
cdr3_aa: CASSWSGLGEKLFF
clone_size: few
d_call: NA
v_call: TRBV27
j_call: TRBJ1-4

cdr3_nt: TGTGCCAGCAGCTCCGAGGACCTACTCTATGGCTACACCTTC
cdr3_aa: CASSSEDLLYGYTF
clone_size: NA
d_call: NA
v_call: TRBV7-9
j_call: TRBJ1-2

cdr3_nt: TGTGCCAGCAGTCGAGGGGCAGCTGGAAACATTCAGTACTTC
cdr3_aa: CASSRGAAGNIQYF
clone_size: NA
d_call: NA
v_call: TRBV12-3/TRBV12-4
j_call: TRBJ2-4

cdr3_nt: TGTGCCAGCAGTCCCCCGGGGGGAGGAACCTACAATGAGCAGTTCTTC
cdr3_aa: CASSPPGGGTYNEQFF
clone_size: NA
d_call: TRBD2
v_call: TRBV12-3/TRBV12-4
j_call: TRBJ2-1

cdr3_nt: TGTGCCAGCAGCCTAGGGACCAGTACCTACGAGCAGTACTTC
cdr3_aa: CASSLGTSTYEQYF
clone_size: few
d_call: NA
v_call: TRBV28
j_call: TRBJ2-7

cdr3_nt: TGTGCCAGCAGCTTAGGCTGGTACACCGGGGAGCTGTTTTTT
cdr3_aa: CASSLGWYTGELFF
clone_size: NA
d_call: NA
v_call: TRBV13
j_call: TRBJ2-2

cdr3_nt: TGTGCCAGCAGCCCTACCGGGACAGCATCTACCTACGAGCAGTACTTC
cdr3_aa: CASSPTGTASTYEQYF
clone_size: few
d_call: TRBD1
v_call: TRBV4-1
j_call: TRBJ2-7

cdr3_nt: TGTGCCAGCAGCGGTGGGACCGAAAAACTGTTGTTT
cdr3_aa: CASSGGTEKLLF
clone_size: NA
d_call: NA
v_call: TRBV7-4
j_call: TRBJ1-4

cdr3_nt: TGTGCCAGCAGCTTAGAACCTAGCGTCCACGGGGAGCTGTTTTTT
cdr3_aa: CASSLEPSVHGELFF
clone_size: NA
d_call: NA
v_call: TRBV7-2
j_call: TRBJ2-2

cdr3_nt: TGCAGTGCTAGAGATACGGGGCCTCAGCCCCAGCATTTT
cdr3_aa: CSARDTGPQPQHF
clone_size: NA
d_call: NA
v_call: TRBV20-1
j_call: TRBJ1-5

cdr3_nt: TGTGCCAGCAGCGCCGGACAGGGGGACTCTGGAAACACCATATATTTT
cdr3_aa: CASSAGQGDSGNTIYF
clone_size: NA
d_call: TRBD1
v_call: TRBV11-3
j_call: TRBJ1-3

cdr3_nt: TGTGCCAGCAGCACATCGGGGGGCTCCTACAATGAGCAGTTCTTC
cdr3_aa: CASSTSGGSYNEQFF
clone_size: NA
d_call: TRBD2
v_call: TRBV13
j_call: TRBJ2-1

cdr3_nt: TGCAGTGCTAGAGACCCGGCTAGCGGGAGGCTTGAGACCCAGTACTTC
cdr3_aa: CSARDPASGRLETQYF
clone_size: NA
d_call: TRBD2
v_call: TRBV20-1
j_call: TRBJ2-5

cdr3_nt: TGTGCCAGCAGGATGGGGGGGTCGGGCAATCAGCCCCAGCATTTT
cdr3_aa: CASRMGGSGNQPQHF
clone_size: few
d_call: NA
v_call: TRBV6-1
j_call: TRBJ1-5

cdr3_nt: TGTGCCGTCCGACAGGGTAGCACAGATACGCAGTATTTT
cdr3_aa: CAVRQGSTDTQYF
clone_size: NA
d_call: TRBD1
v_call: TRBV10-3
j_call: TRBJ2-3

cdr3_nt: TGTGCCAGCAGCTTTCAGACGGTGAACTCTGGAAACACCATATATTTT
cdr3_aa: CASSFQTVNSGNTIYF
clone_size: NA
d_call: NA
v_call: TRBV7-2
j_call: TRBJ1-3

cdr3_nt: TGTGCCAGCAGCAGGCCTACGGGACTAGCGGGAGGGCCCGGATCCTACAATGAGCAGTTCTTC
cdr3_aa: CASSRPTGLAGGPGSYNEQFF
clone_size: NA
d_call: TRBD2
v_call: TRBV11-2
j_call: TRBJ2-1

cdr3_nt: TGTGCCAGCACCCCCCCCCGGACAGGGACGTACAACTATGGCTACACCTTC
cdr3_aa: CASTPPRTGTYNYGYTF
clone_size: NA
d_call: TRBD1
v_call: TRBV6-2/TRBV6-3
j_call: TRBJ1-2

cdr3_nt: TGTGCTAGCAGCTTGGGACTAGCGGGAGTCCATGAGCAGTTCTTC
cdr3_aa: CASSLGLAGVHEQFF
clone_size: many
d_call: TRBD2
v_call: TRBV7-7
j_call: TRBJ2-1

cdr3_nt: TGTGCCAGCAGCTTTGATTATCAGCCCCAGCATTTT
cdr3_aa: CASSFDYQPQHF
clone_size: NA
d_call: NA
v_call: TRBV7-4
j_call: TRBJ1-5

cdr3_nt: TGTGCCAGTCAACTAACCGTTGGTGGCACTGAAGCTTTCTTT
cdr3_aa: CASQLTVGGTEAFF
clone_size: many
d_call: NA
v_call: TRBV19
j_call: TRBJ1-1

cdr3_nt: TGTGCCAGCACCCCCCCCGAGGGGGAGAATTCACCCCTCCACTTT
cdr3_aa: CASTPPEGENSPLHF
clone_size: few
d_call: NA
v_call: TRBV28
j_call: TRBJ1-6

cdr3_nt: TGTGCCAGTAGCATAGGACAGGGGGCCTCTGGAAACACCATATATTTT
cdr3_aa: CASSIGQGASGNTIYF
clone_size: NA
d_call: TRBD1
v_call: TRBV19
j_call: TRBJ1-3

cdr3_nt: TGTGCCAGCACCTGGACAGGGTTCAGCTATGGCTACACCTTC
cdr3_aa: CASTWTGFSYGYTF
clone_size: many
d_call: TRBD1
v_call: TRBV7-2
j_call: TRBJ1-2

cdr3_nt: TGTGCCAGCACCACCCCATGGGGCACAGATACGCAGTATTTT
cdr3_aa: CASTTPWGTDTQYF
clone_size: NA
d_call: NA
v_call: TRBV6-2/TRBV6-3
j_call: TRBJ2-3

cdr3_nt: TGTGCCAGCAGCATGGGTAGGAGGGACAATGAGCAGTTCTTC
cdr3_aa: CASSMGRRDNEQFF
clone_size: NA
d_call: NA
v_call: TRBV12-3/TRBV12-4
j_call: TRBJ2-1

cdr3_nt: TGTGCCAGCAGCCAATACGGGAGGGGCCAGGAGACCCAGTACTTC
cdr3_aa: CASSQYGRGQETQYF
clone_size: NA
d_call: TRBD2
v_call: TRBV7-6
j_call: TRBJ2-5

cdr3_nt: TGTGCCATCAGTGATCCTGGAAACACCATATATTTT
cdr3_aa: CAISDPGNTIYF
clone_size: few
d_call: NA
v_call: TRBV10-3
j_call: TRBJ1-3

cdr3_nt: TGTGCCAGCATCGGACTAGCGGTCTACAATGAGCAGTTCTTC
cdr3_aa: CASIGLAVYNEQFF
clone_size: few
d_call: TRBD2
v_call: TRBV6-1
j_call: TRBJ2-1

cdr3_nt: TGTGCCAGCAGCCGCCCGGGTAGGGGGTTGAACACTGAAGCTTTCTTT
cdr3_aa: CASSRPGRGLNTEAFF
clone_size: NA
d_call: NA
v_call: TRBV7-3
j_call: TRBJ1-1

cdr3_nt: TGTGCCAGCAGCTTAGCCGGGACTAGCGGCACCGGGGAGCTGTTTTTT
cdr3_aa: CASSLAGTSGTGELFF
clone_size: many
d_call: TRBD2
v_call: TRBV11-3
j_call: TRBJ2-2

cdr3_nt: TGTGCCAGCAGACGGACAGGGAGCAAGACCCAGTACTTC
cdr3_aa: CASRRTGSKTQYF
clone_size: NA
d_call: TRBD1
v_call: TRBV12-3/TRBV12-4
j_call: TRBJ2-5

cdr3_nt: TGTGCCAGCAGCTTGAGCGGAGGCGAGCAGTTCTTC
cdr3_aa: CASSLSGGEQFF
clone_size: many
d_call: NA
v_call: TRBV7-2
j_call: TRBJ2-1

cdr3_nt: TGTGCCAGCAGCTTCTCGACAGGGGGGTTGGAGACCCAGTACTTC
cdr3_aa: CASSFSTGGLETQYF
clone_size: many
d_call: TRBD1
v_call: TRBV7-2
j_call: TRBJ2-5

cdr3_nt: TGTGCCAGCAGTTACTCGGGGGGAGGTTTGACAGATACGCAGTATTTT
cdr3_aa: CASSYSGGGLTDTQYF
clone_size: few
d_call: NA
v_call: TRBV6-5
j_call: TRBJ2-3

cdr3_nt: TGTGCCAGTAGTAGTCAAGCGGGAGAAGTCTACGAGCAGTACTTC
cdr3_aa: CASSSQAGEVYEQYF
clone_size: few
d_call: TRBD2
v_call: TRBV19
j_call: TRBJ2-7

cdr3_nt: TGTGCCAGCAGTTTCCCGCTAGCGGGAAAAGAGCAGTTCTTC
cdr3_aa: CASSFPLAGKEQFF
clone_size: NA
d_call: TRBD2
v_call: TRBV27
j_call: TRBJ2-1

cdr3_nt: TGTGCCAGCAGGCCCGGACAGTCCTACGAGCAGTACTTC
cdr3_aa: CASRPGQSYEQYF
clone_size: NA
d_call: NA
v_call: TRBV28
j_call: TRBJ2-7

cdr3_nt: TGTGCCAGCAGCTTGGGGGGGGGATCAGGGGAGACCCAGTACTTC
cdr3_aa: CASSLGGGSGETQYF
clone_size: few
d_call: TRBD2
v_call: TRBV7-2
j_call: TRBJ2-5

cdr3_nt: TGTGCCAGCAGTGGAAGGACAGGGTCGAGCAATCAGCCCCAGCATTTT
cdr3_aa: CASSGRTGSSNQPQHF
clone_size: NA
d_call: TRBD1
v_call: TRBV25-1
j_call: TRBJ1-5

cdr3_nt: TGTGCCAGCACCTCCGGGGGGGATTCACCCCTCCACTTT
cdr3_aa: CASTSGGDSPLHF
clone_size: NA
d_call: NA
v_call: TRBV27
j_call: TRBJ1-6

cdr3_nt: TGTGCCAGCAGTAAGGCGGGAGCACATGAGCAGTTCTTC
cdr3_aa: CASSKAGAHEQFF
clone_size: few
d_call: TRBD2
v_call: TRBV5-6
j_call: TRBJ2-1

cdr3_nt: TGTGCCAGCAGCTCGATAGCGGGGGGCGAGCAGTACTTC
cdr3_aa: CASSSIAGGEQYF
clone_size: NA
d_call: TRBD2
v_call: TRBV7-8
j_call: TRBJ2-7

cdr3_nt: TGTGCCAGCAGTTTAATCTTGGGAAATGAGCAGTTCTTC
cdr3_aa: CASSLILGNEQFF
clone_size: few
d_call: NA
v_call: TRBV27
j_call: TRBJ2-1

cdr3_nt: TGTGCCAGCAGCCACGCTGGGGGGCGCGGCACCGGGGAGCTGTTTTTT
cdr3_aa: CASSHAGGRGTGELFF
clone_size: few
d_call: NA
v_call: TRBV7-9
j_call: TRBJ2-2

cdr3_nt: TGTGCCAGCAGCTTGGGGACTAGCGGGAGTCGGTACAATGAGCAGTTCTTC
cdr3_aa: CASSLGTSGSRYNEQFF
clone_size: few
d_call: TRBD2
v_call: TRBV11-2
j_call: TRBJ2-1

cdr3_nt: TGTGCCAGCAGCTCCCGAGGGTGGGGGGGCGGGAGGAGAATCAATGAGCAGTTCTTC
cdr3_aa: CASSSRGWGGGRRINEQFF
clone_size: few
d_call: TRBD2
v_call: TRBV7-2
j_call: TRBJ2-1

cdr3_nt: TGCGCCAGCAGCCATGATGGTAGCGGGAGCTACGAGCAGTACTTC
cdr3_aa: CASSHDGSGSYEQYF
clone_size: few
d_call: TRBD2
v_call: TRBV4-1
j_call: TRBJ2-7